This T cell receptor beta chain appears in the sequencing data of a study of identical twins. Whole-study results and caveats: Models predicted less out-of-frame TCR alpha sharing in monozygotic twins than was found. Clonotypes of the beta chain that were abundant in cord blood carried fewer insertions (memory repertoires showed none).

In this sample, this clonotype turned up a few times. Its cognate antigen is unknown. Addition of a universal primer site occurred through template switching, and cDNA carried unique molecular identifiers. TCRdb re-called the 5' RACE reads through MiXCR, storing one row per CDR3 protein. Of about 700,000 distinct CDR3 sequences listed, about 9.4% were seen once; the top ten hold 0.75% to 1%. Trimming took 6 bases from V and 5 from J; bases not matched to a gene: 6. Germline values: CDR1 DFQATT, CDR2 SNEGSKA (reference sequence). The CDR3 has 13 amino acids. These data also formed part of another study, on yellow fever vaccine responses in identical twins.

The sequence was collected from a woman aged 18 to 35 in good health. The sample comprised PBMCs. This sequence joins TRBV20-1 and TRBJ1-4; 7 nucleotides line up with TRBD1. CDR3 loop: CSATRGSNEKLFF. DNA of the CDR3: TGCAGTGCCACCAGGGGGTCCAATGAAAAACTGTTTTTT.